This entry lists 28 T cell receptor beta chains sequenced from one sample in a study of shared clonotypes between healthy human individuals. Naive CD8 cells, CD45RO-negative and positively selected for CCR7, excluded terminally differentiated effector memory CD45RA+ cells. TCRdb's copy holds only in-frame clones and misses some; the assay was immunoSEQ multiplex PCR. Of about 1,800,000 clones listed, around 96% were seen once; the top ten hold 0.95% to 1.5%. What was sequenced was naive CD8+ T cells sorted from blood. These receptors were taken from a man between 18 and 35 years old in good health.

The chain is built from TRBV29-1 and TRBJ2-7, with D unresolved. In germline, CDR1 is SQVTM, CDR2 ANQGSEA. Trimming took off 0 bases at V and 5 bases at J, with 5 bases between the two ends. The CDR3 spans 11 residues. The CDR3, as DNA: TGCAGCGTTGAAGATCCCGACGAGCAGTACTTC. It yields the protein CSVEDPDEQYF.

The chain employs TRBV2 and TRBJ1-1, with D possibly being TRBD1 (6 bases). V shed 5 bases and J shed 7 bases, with 11 bases lying between them. The CDR3 contains 12 residues. Per the germline V gene, CDR1 is SNHLY and CDR2 is FYNNEI. The CDR3 sequence is CASSKDSFEAFF. The DNA of the CDR3 is TGTGCCAGCAGTAAGGACAGTTTTGAAGCTTTCTTT. Based on the CDR3 plus reference TRBV2 and TRBJ1-1, the full variable domain is EPEVTQTPSHQVTQMGQEVILRCVPISNHLYFYWYRQILGQKVEFLVSFYNNEISEKSEIFDDQFSVERPDGSNFTLKIRSTKLEDSAMYFCASSKDSFEAFFGQGTRLTVV.

CDR3 coding DNA: TGCAGCGTTGAAGATCACGAAGGGACAGCACCGGAAAAACTGTTTTTT. The encoded protein is CSVEDHEGTAPEKLFF. This chain uses TRBV29-1 with TRBJ1-4; 7 bases match TRBD1. Trimming removed 0 bases from V and 8 bases from J; junction bases left unmatched: 12. This CDR3 spans 16 amino acids. Germline V lookup: CDR1 SQVTM, CDR2 ANQGSEA.

The rearrangement links TRBV6-5 to TRBJ2-1; 13 nucleotides match TRBD2. J gave up 9 bases and V 2 bases, and 7 bases lay outside the gene matches. The germline gives CDR1 MNHEY, CDR2 SVGAGI. The CDR3 has 16 amino acids. In DNA, the CDR3 is TGTGCCAGCAGTTACGCGGGGACTAGCGGGACGGGTGAGCAGTTCTTC. Its protein product is CASSYAGTSGTGEQFF.

This rearrangement joins TRBV29-1 to TRBJ1-2; weak D call: TRBD1 (6 bases). The V and J ends lost 6 bases and 1 base respectively, with 15 bases between them. Per germline, CDR1 SQVTM and CDR2 ANQGSEA. CDR3 size: 14 residues. The CDR3 bases are TGCAGCGTGCATGTACAACAGGGTAACTATGGCTACACCTTC. It translates to CSVHVQQGNYGYTF.

The chain joins TRBV10-3 to TRBJ2-2; weak D call: TRBD2 (5 bases). The CDR3 totals 13 residues. Germline lookup yields CDR1 ENHRY and CDR2 SYGVKD. V lost 0 bases and J lost 9, with 8 bases in between. The DNA for the CDR3 is TGTGCCATCAGTGAGTCTTCGGGGAGGGAGCTGTTTTTT. It specifies CAISESSGRELFF.

CDR3 nucleotides: TGTGCCAGCAGTTTATCGATGACAGGGGCCTACGAGCAGTACTTC. Encoded protein: CASSLSMTGAYEQYF. This chain uses TRBV27 with TRBJ2-7, with TRBD1 matching over 8 bases. This CDR3 comprises 15 residues. V dropped 0 bases and J dropped 2; count of bases not matched to a gene: 3. Germline values: CDR1 MNHEY, CDR2 SMNVEV (reference sequence).

This chain connects TRBV7-9 to TRBJ2-7, with 8 positions matching TRBD2. The CDR3 is made up of 15 amino acids. The V gene's germline CDR1 is SEHNR and CDR2 FQNEAQ (reference sequence). J gave up 2 bases and V 5 bases, and 8 bases lay outside the gene matches. The CDR3 DNA reads as TGTGCCAGCAGCCCCGGGGGGGGGAAGGCCTACGAGCAGTACTTC. This gives the protein CASSPGGGKAYEQYF. Filled out from reference TRBV7-9 and TRBJ2-7, the complete variable domain reads DTGVSQNPRHKITKRGQNVTFRCDPISEHNRLYWYRQTLGQGPEFLTYFQNEAQLEKSRLLSDRFSAERPKGSFSTLEIQRTEQGDSAMYLCASSPGGGKAYEQYFGPGTRLTVT.

The rearrangement uses TRBV27 and TRBJ2-2; the match to TRBD2 covers 11 bases. Trimming took 4 bases from V and 6 from J; bases not matched to a gene: 4. Germline CDR1 MNHEY, CDR2 SMNVEV (reference sequence). This CDR3 region has 15 residues. CDR3 loop: CASSWTSGFAGELFF. CDR3 DNA: TGTGCCAGCAGTTGGACTAGCGGGTTTGCCGGGGAGCTGTTTTTT.

This clone appeared a single time. The V gene is TRBV13, the J gene TRBJ1-2, with D hard to call. V lost 2 bases to trimming and J lost 1 base, with 11 bases between them. Per the germline V gene, CDR1 is PRHDT and CDR2 is FYEKMQ (reference sequence). The length of the CDR3 is 15 residues. This chain's CDR3 is CASSLNTVYNYGYTF. The CDR3 DNA reads as TGTGCCAGCAGCTTAAATACAGTCTATAACTATGGCTACACCTTC. The variable domain in full, with the rest retrieved from reference TRBV13 and TRBJ1-2, is AAGVIQSPRHLIKEKRETATLKCYPIPRHDTVYWYQQGPGQDPQFLISFYEKMQSDKGSIPDRFSAQQFSDYHSELNMSSLELGDSALYFCASSLNTVYNYGYTFGSGTRLTVV.

The J gene is TRBJ1-2, the V gene TRBV27; TRBD1 matches at 8 bases. V gave up 3 bases and J gave up 5 bases; unmatched junction bases: 8. The CDR3 is 15 residues long. Looked up from germline, CDR1 is MNHEY and CDR2 is SMNVEV (reference sequence). The CDR3 loop reads CASSLTGAAGYGYTF. DNA of the CDR3: TGTGCCAGCAGTTTGACAGGGGCCGCGGGGTATGGCTACACCTTC.

This sequence joins TRBV7-8 and TRBJ1-2; the D is unclear. The V end was cut by 5 bases, the J end by 8 bases, with 12 bases between. The germline V gene encodes CDR1 SGHVS and CDR2 FQNEAQ. The CDR3 is 12 amino acids. CDR3 region: CASSEQPGGYTF. In DNA, the CDR3 is TGTGCCAGCAGCGAACAGCCTGGCGGCTACACCTTC.

This clone was seen just once. The chain employs TRBV9 and TRBJ1-1, with a tentative D call TRBD1 (6 bases). The V end was cut by 4 bases, the J end by 1 base, with 11 bases between. CDR1 and CDR2 from the germline V gene are SGDLS and YYNGEE. This CDR3 is 14 amino acids long. CDR3 sequence (DNA): TGTGCCAGCAGCATCGGAGGGGGGAACACTGAAGCTTTCTTT. Translated: CASSIGGGNTEAFF.

The V call is TRBV5-6, the J call TRBJ2-7, with 9 bases lining up with TRBD1. CDR3 length: 16 residues. Trimming took 4 bases from V and 5 from J; bases not matched to a gene: 13. From germline, CDR1 is SGHDT and CDR2 YYEEEE. The CDR3 is CASSGTGTGLGHEQYF. The DNA for the CDR3 is TGTGCCAGCAGCGGGACTGGGACAGGGCTGGGCCACGAGCAGTACTTC.

The V call is TRBV9, the J call TRBJ2-7; 9 bases match TRBD2. The germline CDR1 and CDR2 sequences are SGDLS and YYNGEE. There are 17 residues in the CDR3. V shed 0 bases and J 2 bases; nucleotides not matched to a gene: 9. CDR3 DNA: TGTGCCAGCAGCGTAGAAGAGTTCCCTAGCGGGACCTACGAGCAGTACTTC. Protein sequence: CASSVEEFPSGTYEQYF.

The CDR3 nucleotides read TGTGCCAGTAGTTTTTTCGGTGAAAATGTATATGGCTACACCTTC. Amino acid sequence: CASSFFGENVYGYTF. J is TRBJ1-2 and V is TRBV19; D not certain. The V end lost 5 bases, the J end lost 5 bases, and 18 bases lay between the germline ends. The CDR3 loop spans 15 amino acids. CDR1 is LNHDA and CDR2 is SQIVND in the germline V gene (reference sequence).

The J gene is TRBJ1-1, the V gene TRBV2, with unresolved D. The V end lost 7 bases, the J end lost 2 bases, and 14 bases lay between the germline ends. Germline V gene lookup returns CDR1 SNHLY and CDR2 FYNNEI. CDR3 size: 14 residues. In nucleotides, the CDR3 is TGTGCCAGCAATATCCCTCCAGGCAACACTGAAGCTTTCTTT. Amino acid sequence: CASNIPPGNTEAFF.

In regard to this clone: This same CDR3 is encoded by further DNA sequences in the sample. This rearrangement joins TRBV11-2 to TRBJ2-7; TRBD2 matches at 7 bases. The CDR3 is made up of 12 amino acids. The J segment lost 4 bases and the V segment lost 5 bases, leaving 2 bases of the junction unmatched. CDR1 SGHAT and CDR2 FQNNGV come from the germline V gene. The CDR3 region is CASSPGGYEQYF. CDR3 in DNA: TGTGCCAGCAGCCCGGGGGGTTACGAGCAGTACTTC.

This chain uses TRBV5-6 with TRBJ2-7; 10 bases agree with TRBD2. V dropped 0 bases and J dropped 7; count of bases not matched to a gene: 7. Germline lookup yields CDR1 SGHDT and CDR2 YYEEEE. This CDR3 contains 15 residues. CDR3 residues: CASSLGLAGAGEQYF. The CDR3 DNA sequence: TGTGCCAGCAGCTTGGGGCTAGCGGGAGCGGGTGAGCAGTACTTC. The variable domain in full, with the rest retrieved from reference TRBV5-6 and TRBJ2-7, is DAGVTQSPTHLIKTRGQQVTLRCSPKSGHDTVSWYQQALGQGPQFIFQYYEEEERQRGNFPDRFSGHQFPNYSSELNVNALLLGDSALYLCASSLGLAGAGEQYFGPGTRLTVT.

This clone occurred once. The rearrangement uses TRBV9 and TRBJ2-1; no clear D gene. Germline V gene data show CDR1 as SGDLS and CDR2 as YYNGEE. With 2 bases removed from V and 5 bases from J, the gap between germline ends came to 8 bases. This CDR3 comprises 13 residues. The CDR3 nucleotides read TGTGCCAGCAGCGTGAAGGCCCACAATGAGCAGTTCTTC. The encoded protein is CASSVKAHNEQFF.

This chain connects TRBV28 to TRBJ2-7; no clear D gene. The CDR3 totals 15 residues. The V gene's germline CDR1 is MDHEN and CDR2 SYDVKM. The V and J ends lost 2 bases and 0 bases respectively, with 11 bases between them. The CDR3 coding sequence is TGTGCCAGCAGTTTAGGTCAGGTGGGCTCCTACGAGCAGTACTTC. Protein product: CASSLGQVGSYEQYF.

This chain uses TRBV29-1 with TRBJ2-1, with D unresolved. The CDR3 runs 13 residues. V was shortened by 6 bases and J by 5 bases, with 14 bases between the two germline ends. Germline-derived CDR1 and CDR2 are SQVTM and ANQGSEA. CDR3 amino acids: CSVATWSHNEQFF. The CDR3 DNA reads TGCAGCGTGGCCACCTGGTCCCACAATGAGCAGTTCTTC.

To note about this clone: Other nucleotide sequences from this sample produce the same CDR3. The rearrangement joins TRBV7-2 to TRBJ2-1; D is undetermined. Germline loops: CDR1 SGHTA, CDR2 FQGNSA. The CDR3 length is 15 residues. The V end lost 1 base, the J end lost 0 bases, and 7 bases lay between the germline ends. The CDR3 DNA sequence: TGTGCCAGCAGCTTAGACAGAGACTCCTACAATGAGCAGTTCTTC. As protein: CASSLDRDSYNEQFF.

The chain is built from TRBV28 and TRBJ1-4; 7 positions agree with TRBD1. The CDR3 covers 16 residues. V lost 2 bases to trimming and J lost 3 bases; unmatched junction nucleotides: 6. Germline CDR1 and CDR2: MDHEN and SYDVKM. The CDR3 here is CASSLEETGSNEKLFF. The CDR3 nucleotides read TGTGCCAGCAGTTTAGAAGAGACAGGGTCTAATGAAAAACTGTTTTTT.

This chain connects TRBV27 to TRBJ2-7; the match to TRBD1 covers 7 bases. The CDR3 has 15 residues. With V trimmed by 5 bases and J by 3 bases, 10 bases remained unmatched. Germline V gene data show CDR1 as MNHEY and CDR2 as SMNVEV (reference sequence). Here the CDR3 DNA reads TGTGCCAGCAGTAACTTACCGGGACAGAACTACGAGCAGTACTTC. Translated, it gives CASSNLPGQNYEQYF.

J is TRBJ2-7 and V is TRBV6-1; possible D gene TRBD1, 5 bases. The CDR3 has 16 amino acids. Germline CDR1 is MNHNS and CDR2 is SASEGT. The V gene lost 2 bases and the J gene lost 0 bases, with 14 bases spanning the gap. The CDR3 DNA reads as TGTGCCAGCAGTGAATCGGCAGGGTGGGCCTCCTACGAGCAGTACTTC. It translates to CASSESAGWASYEQYF.

The V gene is TRBV4-1, the J gene TRBJ1-1; 7 nucleotides agree with TRBD1. Germline values: CDR1 MGHRA, CDR2 YSYEKL. The CDR3 is 17 residues long. With 1 base clipped from V and 1 base from J, the junction kept 9 bases outside the gene matches. CDR3 bases: TGCGCCAGCAGCCAAGTGTTGGGACAGATAGGGAACACTGAAGCTTTCTTT. Translation gives CASSQVLGQIGNTEAFF.

A note on this clone: This CDR3 is also generated by other DNA sequences in the sample. The CDR3 bases are TGTGCCAGCAGCTTAGGCCAGGGTCTCTATGGCTACACCTTC. This gives the protein CASSLGQGLYGYTF. The chain joins TRBV7-2 to TRBJ1-2; a possible D gene is TRBD1 (5 bases). Germline-derived CDR1 and CDR2 are SGHTA and FQGNSA. There are 14 residues in the CDR3. V was cut by 1 base and J by 4 bases, with 10 bases left in between. Combining the CDR3 with reference TRBV7-2 and TRBJ1-2 gives the whole variable domain GAGVSQSPSNKVTEKGKDVELRCDPISGHTALYWYRQSLGQGLEFLIYFQGNSAPDKSGLPSDRFSAERTGGSVSTLTIQRTQQEDSAVYLCASSLGQGLYGYTFGSGTRLTVV.